This T cell receptor (beta chain) was found in a study of blood T cell repertoires in COVID-19. Germline V CDR1 and CDR2: LNHNV, YYDKDF (reference sequence). V was clipped by 3 bases and J by 7 bases; unmatched bases: 6. The CDR3 contains 15 residues. Seattle's enrolled individuals joined amid active infection and were then monitored longitudinally. Libraries were prepared by immunoSEQ multiplex PCR; TCRdb keeps only in-frame clonotypes and omits some of them. The table records approximately 530,000 clones, roughly nine tenths of them present only once. This TCR came from a woman aged 50 to 65 with COVID-19, enrolled during active disease. The chain combines TRBV15 with TRBJ1-6; 7 positions match TRBD1. Sequencing was done on a sample of peripheral blood. The CDR3 sequence: CATSSLGTANSPLHF. The CDR3 bases are TGTGCCACCAGCAGCCTCGGGACAGCAAATTCACCCCTCCACTTT.